This TCR beta chain was retrieved from a study of CD8 T cells in Susac syndrome. With random hexamers, reverse transcription was performed on roughly 0.5 to 1 ug of RNA. By means of immunoSEQ multiplex PCR, TCR beta CDR3 spanning 54 Vbeta and 13 Jbeta underwent amplification. From the immunoSEQ multiplex PCR reads, TCRdb called clonotypes with MiXCR, one entry per CDR3 protein. The table records 150,000 to 190,000 distinct CDR3 sequences, around 96% of them present only once. From blood CD8+ and CD4+ T cells, the TCR beta chain was sequenced. TEMRA cells were FACS-enriched, with CD8+ and CD4+ T cells isolated negatively. Findings and caveats of the study: The number of individuals included in the study's TCR sequencing and HLA analysis was acknowledged as relatively small.

A word on this clonotype: The antigen is undetermined.

The length of the CDR3 is 9 residues. V lost 4 bases and J lost 6, with 1 base in between. Germline CDR1 and CDR2: SGDLS and YYNGEE. The sample comprised CD8+ T cells from PBMCs. The sequence was collected from a human donor with multiple sclerosis. The chain joins TRBV9 to TRBJ1-1; D gene unclear. CDR3 sequence (DNA): TGTGCCAGCAGCCCTGAAGCTTTCTTT. Translated: CASSPEAFF.